This passage covers 23 T cell receptor beta chains from one sample sequenced in a study of OX40 agonist ivuxolimab in advanced cancers. Measured with immunoSEQ multiplex PCR; TCRdb has only the in-frame clones, and not every one. The sample holds just under 95,000 clones, roughly 87% seen once. This sample comprised CD4+ or CD8+ T cells sorted from blood, obtained in a trial of the OX40 agonist ivuxolimab. The source is an adult with an advanced solid tumor such as melanoma, head and neck, liver or kidney cancer.

This clone was found a few times. V is TRBV5-1 and J is TRBJ2-6; D is ambiguous. The germline V gene encodes CDR1 SGHRS and CDR2 YFSETQ. There are 17 residues in the CDR3. Trimming shortened V by 5 bases and J by 2 bases, and 17 bases separated the two germline ends. CDR3 in DNA: TGCGCCAGCAGGACTGACGGGTCCTGGCCTGGGGCCAACGTCCTGACTTTC. Translation gives CASRTDGSWPGANVLTF.

CDR3 DNA sequence: TGTGCCAGCAGTGAATGGGCGGCTAGCGGGGTTGGTCGCACAGATACGCAGTATTTT. Amino acids: CASSEWAASGVGRTDTQYF. The chain joins TRBV6-1 to TRBJ2-3, with 9 nucleotides matching TRBD2. V was pared by 2 bases and J by 1 base, with 13 bases of the junction left unmatched. This CDR3 region has 19 residues. Germline CDR1 is MNHNS and CDR2 is SASEGT.

The chain has TRBV7-9 and TRBJ2-1, with TRBD2 as a possible D gene (6 bases). The CDR3 contains 15 residues. The V and J ends lost 5 bases and 3 bases respectively, with 14 bases between them. Germline V CDR1 and CDR2: SEHNR, FQNEAQ (reference sequence). The CDR3 spells CASSPPGGVYNEQFF. The CDR3 DNA sequence: TGTGCCAGCAGCCCGCCCGGGGGTGTCTACAATGAGCAGTTCTTC.

CDR3 nucleotide sequence: TGTGCCAGCGCTAGACAGGCCTCCTACGAGCAGTACTTC. This translates into CASARQASYEQYF. The rearrangement joins TRBV25-1 to TRBJ2-7, with D possibly matching TRBD1 (6 bases). The CDR3 spans 13 residues. Germline V lookup: CDR1 MGHDK, CDR2 SYGVNS. Trimming removed 8 bases at V and 0 bases at J, with 11 bases between.

V gene TRBV6-5 combines with J gene TRBJ2-1; tentative D call: TRBD2 (5 bases). V lost 6 bases to trimming and J lost 0 bases, with 12 bases between them. The CDR3 loop spans 15 amino acids. Germline CDR1 and CDR2: MNHEY and SVGAGI. The CDR3 nucleotides are TGTGCCAGCAGCCTCGGGGTTCTCTCCTACAATGAGCAGTTCTTC. Protein product: CASSLGVLSYNEQFF.

The rearrangement links TRBV30 to TRBJ2-3, with 7 bases lining up with TRBD2. This CDR3 comprises 16 residues. Germline CDR1 and CDR2: GTSNPN and SVGIG (reference sequence). Trimming removed 0 bases from V and 1 base from J; junction bases left unmatched: 7. The CDR3 loop is CAWSVDGAGGTDTQYF. The CDR3 bases are TGTGCCTGGAGTGTAGATGGGGCGGGGGGCACAGATACGCAGTATTTT.

The chain carries TRBV7-8 and TRBJ2-2; tentative D call: TRBD1 (6 bases). Germline V gene lookup returns CDR1 SGHVS and CDR2 FQNEAQ. Trimming pared 2 bases from V and 6 bases from J, leaving 10 bases between. The CDR3 is made up of 14 amino acids. Here the CDR3 reads CASSLLRGAGELFF. The CDR3, as DNA: TGTGCCAGCAGCTTACTCAGGGGAGCCGGGGAGCTGTTTTTT.

The rearrangement uses TRBV14 and TRBJ1-2, with D perhaps TRBD1 (6 bases). Germline CDR1 reads SGHDN; CDR2 reads FVKESK. The CDR3 consists of 16 residues. V shed 0 bases and J shed 6 bases, with 17 bases lying between them. The CDR3 loop reads CASSQDHTGRSHGYTF. The CDR3 nucleotides read TGTGCCAGCAGCCAAGATCACACAGGGAGGTCCCATGGCTACACCTTC.

This chain joins TRBV5-1 and TRBJ1-1; weak D call: TRBD1 (5 bases). V dropped 4 bases and J dropped 5 bases, with 15 bases sitting between them. This CDR3 has 14 residues. Germline values: CDR1 SGHRS, CDR2 YFSETQ. The CDR3 region has the DNA TGCGCCAGCAGCCTGGACACGGCGCGGACTGAAGCTTTCTTT. It translates to CASSLDTARTEAFF.

This clone was detected only once. The genes are TRBV6-5 and TRBJ2-7; 8 positions match TRBD2. V shed 5 bases and J 6 bases; nucleotides not matched to a gene: 9. The CDR3 loop spans 14 amino acids. CDR1 and CDR2 from the germline V gene are MNHEY and SVGAGI. In DNA, the CDR3 is TGTGCCAGCAGTAGGGCGGGACTAGTTCTCGAGCAGTACTTC. This sequence encodes CASSRAGLVLEQYF.

This chain uses TRBV6-1 with TRBJ2-1; 8 bases are a match to TRBD2. The CDR3 is 15 residues long. From germline, CDR1 is MNHNS and CDR2 SASEGT. Trimming took 11 bases from V and 0 from J; bases not matched to a gene: 9. The CDR3 DNA reads TGTGCCGTGGCGGGGGGAACGAGCTCCTACAATGAGCAGTTCTTC. Encoded protein: CAVAGGTSSYNEQFF.

This clone was counted a few times. This chain uses TRBV19 with TRBJ2-7; 13 nucleotides match TRBD2. Looked up from germline, CDR1 is LNHDA and CDR2 is SQIVND (reference sequence). V was clipped by 5 bases and J by 3 bases; unmatched bases: 10. This CDR3 spans 17 amino acids. The CDR3 is CASSPRTSGGVLYEQYF. CDR3 nucleotides: TGTGCCAGTAGTCCACGGACTAGCGGGGGTGTACTCTACGAGCAGTACTTC.

V gene TRBV5-4 combines with J gene TRBJ1-1; 9 bases map to TRBD1. Losses at the gene ends were 3 bases for V and 5 bases for J; bases not matched to a gene: 11. The germline V gene has CDR1 SGHNT and CDR2 YYREEE (reference sequence). This CDR3 has 16 amino acids. The CDR3 DNA reads TGTGCCAGCAGCTCCGAACTGGACAGGGGCGGGACTGAAGCTTTCTTT. As protein: CASSSELDRGGTEAFF.

V gene TRBV27 combines with J gene TRBJ2-7; 7 nucleotides agree with TRBD2. Germline lookup yields CDR1 MNHEY and CDR2 SMNVEV (reference sequence). The CDR3 is 14 residues long. The V segment lost 7 bases and the J segment 4 bases; nucleotides outside the gene matches: 10. The DNA for the CDR3 is TGTGCCAGCACCCCCCGCGGGGGAGGTTACGAGCAGTACTTC. It specifies CASTPRGGGYEQYF.

This sequence joins TRBV7-2 and TRBJ1-2, with D uncertain. The germline V gene encodes CDR1 SGHTA and CDR2 FQGNSA. V lost 1 base, J lost 2 bases, and 14 bases lay in between. This CDR3 spans 16 amino acids. The CDR3 spells CASSLEGSGGNYGYTF. The CDR3 nucleotides are TGTGCCAGCAGCTTAGAAGGCTCCGGAGGGAACTATGGCTACACCTTC.

This rearrangement joins TRBV5-1 to TRBJ1-2; 7 bases match TRBD1. This CDR3 is 14 amino acids long. Germline V gene data show CDR1 as SGHRS and CDR2 as YFSETQ. Trimming cost V 4 bases and J 2 bases; bases outside gene matches: 5. CDR3 residues: CASSPGTANYGYTF. The DNA for the CDR3 is TGCGCCAGCAGCCCTGGGACAGCGAACTATGGCTACACCTTC.

The chain is built from TRBV19 and TRBJ2-5, with 7 positions matching TRBD1. This CDR3 region has 11 residues. Germline CDR1 reads LNHDA; CDR2 reads SQIVND (reference sequence). Unmatched junction bases numbered 7, after V lost 5 bases and J lost 13 bases. This CDR3 reads CASSEGTARYF. Here the CDR3 DNA reads TGTGCCAGTAGTGAGGGGACAGCAAGGTACTTC.

The chain links TRBV10-2 to TRBJ2-1; tentatively, D is TRBD1 (6 bases). The V end was cut by 6 bases, the J end by 10 bases, with 10 bases between. The V gene's germline CDR1 is WSHSY and CDR2 SAAADI. This CDR3 has 11 amino acids. The CDR3 nucleotides are TGCGCCAGCAGATCCGGGACAGAGCAGTTCTTC. Its translation: CASRSGTEQFF.

V is TRBV19 and J is TRBJ1-1; D gene ambiguous. The CDR3 runs 16 residues. Germline V gene sequence: CDR1 LNHDA, CDR2 SQIVND (reference sequence). Trimming removed 7 bases from V and 6 bases from J, with 24 bases in between. CDR3 loop: CASTAVWPQAAAEAFF. For the CDR3, the DNA is TGTGCCAGTACCGCAGTATGGCCCCAGGCGGCCGCTGAAGCTTTCTTT.

The chain employs TRBV29-1 and TRBJ1-2; D is unclear. Looked up from germline, CDR1 is SQVTM and CDR2 is ANQGSEA. V dropped 1 base and J dropped 8 bases, with 14 bases sitting between them. CDR3 length: 13 residues. This chain's CDR3 is CSVEADTEGGYTF. CDR3 bases: TGCAGCGTTGAAGCCGACACCGAGGGAGGCTACACCTTC.

Concerning this clone: Other DNA sequences in the sample encode the same CDR3. This sequence joins TRBV6-6 and TRBJ1-1; the D gene is possibly TRBD1 (5 bases). CDR1 is MNHNY, CDR2 SVGAGI, per germline (reference sequence). With 9 bases removed from V and 3 bases from J, the gap between germline ends came to 20 bases. The CDR3 is made up of 15 amino acids. Written as DNA, the CDR3 is TGTGCCAGTAGCTCCCTAGGGGCAGGAGACACTGAAGCTTTCTTT. It codes for CASSSLGAGDTEAFF.

The chain couples TRBV6-5 to TRBJ1-2; D might be TRBD1 (6 bases). Germline V CDR1 and CDR2: MNHEY, SVGAGI. The CDR3 contains 15 residues. V was shortened by 6 bases and J by 6 bases, with 20 bases between the two germline ends. The CDR3 is CASSRTGLSLDGYTF. The DNA of the CDR3 is TGTGCCAGCAGCCGAACAGGGTTATCCCTAGATGGCTACACCTTC.

The gene calls are TRBV6-5 and TRBJ2-7; D ambiguous. V lost 0 bases, J lost 2 bases, and 8 bases lay in between. The CDR3 has 14 residues. Germline values: CDR1 MNHEY, CDR2 SVGAGI. The CDR3 DNA follows: TGTGCCAGCAGTTACTCGTACAAAGCCTACGAGCAGTACTTC. Translation: CASSYSYKAYEQYF.